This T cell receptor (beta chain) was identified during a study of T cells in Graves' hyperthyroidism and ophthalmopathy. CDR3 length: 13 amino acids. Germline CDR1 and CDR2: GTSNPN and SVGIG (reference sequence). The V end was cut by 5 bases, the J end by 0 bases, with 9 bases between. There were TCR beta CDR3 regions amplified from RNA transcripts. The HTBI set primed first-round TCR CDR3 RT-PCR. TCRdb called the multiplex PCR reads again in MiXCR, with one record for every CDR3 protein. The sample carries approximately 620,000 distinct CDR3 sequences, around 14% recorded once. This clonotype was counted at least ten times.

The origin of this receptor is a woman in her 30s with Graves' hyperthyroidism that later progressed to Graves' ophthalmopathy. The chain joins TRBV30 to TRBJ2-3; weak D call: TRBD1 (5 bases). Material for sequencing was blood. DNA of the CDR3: TGTGCCTGGCGTAGGGGTAGCACAGATACGCAGTATTTT. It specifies CAWRRGSTDTQYF.